A selection of T cell receptor beta chains follows, all from one sample in a study of blood T cell repertoires in COVID-19. The protocol was immunoSEQ multiplex PCR, while the TCRdb copy is restricted to in-frame clones and leaves out a portion. The sample has hundreds of thousands of clones, 90% seen once. Input material: PBMCs or T cells enriched from blood (not recorded which). The receptors shown here come from a woman aged 18-35 years with acute COVID-19. The CDR3 runs from the conserved cysteine through the conserved F or W. Fields, in order: clone size, D gene, J gene, V gene, CDR3 protein, CDR3 DNA. D genes are given only for firm matches. Some rows have no size entry. The others give once, few or many, or a class for an expanded clone.

>-|TRBD1|TRBJ1-3|TRBV2
CASKGGQGARSGNTIYF
TGTGCCAGCAAGGGAGGGCAGGGGGCCCGCTCTGGAAACACCATATATTTT
>once|TRBD1|TRBJ1-1|TRBV30
CAGKGTGAMSNTEAFF
TGTGCCGGGAAAGGGACAGGGGCCATGTCGAACACTGAAGCTTTCTTT
>once|-|TRBJ1-1|TRBV5-1
CASSLWGDEGTEAFF
TGCGCCAGCAGCTTGTGGGGGGATGAGGGCACTGAAGCTTTCTTT
>-|-|TRBJ1-2|TRBV13
CASRKNRVGGYTF
TGTGCCAGCAGAAAAAACAGGGTTGGGGGCTACACCTTC
>-|-|TRBJ1-2|TRBV4-2
CASSQDYGLGSYYGYTF
TGTGCCAGCAGCCAAGATTACGGTCTAGGCAGCTACTATGGCTACACCTTC
>-|TRBD1|TRBJ2-1|TRBV24-1
CATSTGDSYNEQFF
TGTGCCACCAGTACAGGGGACTCCTACAATGAGCAGTTCTTC
>-|TRBD2|TRBJ2-7|TRBV5-6
CASSSRGLAGGNEQYF
TGTGCCAGCAGCTCCCGAGGACTAGCGGGAGGAAACGAGCAGTACTTC
>-|-|TRBJ2-1|TRBV27
CASSFYLGAIYEQFF
TGTGCCAGCAGTTTCTATCTTGGGGCGATCTATGAGCAGTTCTTC
>-|TRBD1|TRBJ1-1|TRBV27
CASSERTGGSKNTEAFF
TGTGCCAGCAGTGAGCGGACAGGGGGTAGTAAGAACACTGAAGCTTTCTTT
>-|-|TRBJ1-5|TRBV19
CASLPRGAQNQPQHF
TGTGCCAGTCTCCCGCGGGGGGCGCAGAATCAGCCCCAGCATTTT
>-|TRBD1|TRBJ2-7|TRBV6-1
CASSVIRTGAFYEQYF
TGTGCCAGCAGTGTTATTCGGACAGGGGCTTTTTACGAGCAGTACTTC
>-|-|TRBJ2-2|TRBV3-1/TRBV3-2
CASSKRGDSPTGELFF
TGTGCCAGCAGCAAACGCGGGGACTCTCCCACCGGGGAGCTGTTTTTT
>-|TRBD1|TRBJ1-6|TRBV4-1
CASSQGDRGFTYNSPLHF
TGCGCCAGCAGCCAAGGGGACAGGGGATTTACCTATAATTCACCCCTCCACTTT
>-|TRBD1|TRBJ1-4|TRBV7-9
CASSSQGRNEKLFF
TGTGCCAGCAGCTCACAGGGGAGAAATGAAAAACTGTTTTTT
>few|-|TRBJ2-2|TRBV30
CAWRKWAVTGELFF
TGTGCCTGGAGGAAGTGGGCAGTCACCGGGGAGCTGTTTTTT
>-|-|TRBJ1-1|TRBV10-3
CAISERSTSNTEAFF
TGTGCCATCAGTGAGCGCTCGACATCGAACACTGAAGCTTTCTTT
>-|-|TRBJ2-1|TRBV5-8
CASSFTGMSYNEQFF
TGTGCCAGCAGCTTTACAGGGATGTCCTACAATGAGCAGTTCTTC
>-|-|TRBJ2-3|TRBV28
CASSPPWEPGTDTQYF
TGTGCCAGCAGTCCCCCCTGGGAGCCCGGCACAGATACGCAGTATTTT
>-|-|TRBJ2-2|TRBV7-9
CASSHTPGTTNTGELFF
TGTGCCAGCAGCCACACCCCCGGGACAACAAACACCGGGGAGCTGTTTTTT
>-|-|TRBJ1-5|TRBV19
CASSIAQGFNQPQHF
TGTGCCAGTAGTATAGCCCAGGGGTTTAATCAGCCCCAGCATTTT
>-|-|TRBJ1-5|TRBV18
CASSPWAAQGNQPQHF
TGTGCCAGCTCACCCTGGGCCGCCCAAGGCAATCAGCCCCAGCATTTT
>few|-|TRBJ2-3|TRBV9
CASSLRGSISDTQYF
TGTGCCAGCAGCCTTAGAGGGAGTATATCAGATACGCAGTATTTT
>-|TRBD1|TRBJ1-3|TRBV24-1
CATSDLRDSGNTIYF
TGTGCCACCAGTGATTTGCGGGACAGCGGAAACACCATATATTTT
>-|TRBD1|TRBJ1-5|TRBV28
CASSLTGSVQPQHF
TGTGCCAGCAGCTTGACAGGGTCCGTTCAGCCCCAGCATTTT
>-|TRBD2|TRBJ2-1|TRBV6-4
CASSDVAGESNEQFF
TGTGCCAGCAGTGACGTAGCGGGAGAAAGTAATGAGCAGTTCTTC
>once|TRBD2|TRBJ2-2|TRBV3-1/TRBV3-2
CASSHYPREERGPYTGELFF
TGTGCCAGCAGCCATTACCCTCGAGAGGAGCGGGGGCCCTACACCGGGGAGCTGTTTTTT
>-|TRBD1|TRBJ2-4|TRBV5-4
CASSGTGGKNIQYF
TGTGCCAGCAGCGGGACAGGGGGCAAGAACATTCAGTACTTC
>-|TRBD1|TRBJ2-7|TRBV27
CASRTGADEQYF
TGTGCCAGTAGGACAGGGGCCGACGAGCAGTACTTC
>once|TRBD2|TRBJ2-7|TRBV7-2
CASSPRLAVDEQYF
TGTGCCAGCAGCCCCAGACTAGCGGTGGACGAGCAGTACTTC
>-|TRBD2|TRBJ2-7|TRBV7-8
CASSSITGTSGSMREQYF
TGTGCCAGCAGCTCGATTACCGGGACTAGCGGGAGTATGCGCGAGCAGTACTTC
>-|TRBD1|TRBJ1-2|TRBV11-2
CASSRDRTNYGYTF
TGTGCCAGCAGCCGGGACAGAACAAACTATGGCTACACCTTC
>-|TRBD2|TRBJ2-5|TRBV19
CASSKTSGFNAETQYF
TGTGCCAGTAGTAAAACTAGCGGGTTCAACGCGGAGACCCAGTACTTC
>-|TRBD2|TRBJ2-7|TRBV5-1
CASRPTSGISYEQYF
TGCGCCAGCAGGCCTACTAGCGGGATCTCCTACGAGCAGTACTTC
>-|TRBD2|TRBJ2-7|TRBV19
CASSSIAGGSYEQYF
TGTGCCAGTAGTTCCATAGCGGGAGGGTCCTACGAGCAGTACTTC
>-|-|TRBJ1-1|TRBV5-1
CASSSLEGAMNTEAFF
TGCGCCAGCAGCTCGCTAGAAGGCGCGATGAACACTGAAGCTTTCTTT
>-|-|TRBJ2-1|TRBV10-2
CASNLGKTHYSYNEQFF
TGCGCCAGCAATCTCGGGAAAACCCACTACTCCTACAATGAGCAGTTCTTC
>-|-|TRBJ2-2|TRBV20-1
CSASRLVASSTGELFF
TGCAGTGCTAGTCGTCTAGTTGCGAGTTCTACCGGGGAGCTGTTTTTT
>-|-|TRBJ1-6|TRBV19
CASSLPNSPLHF
TGTGCCAGTAGTCTACCTAATTCACCCCTCCACTTT
>once|TRBD1|TRBJ1-1|TRBV7-9
CASSTGTGAQNTEAFF
TGTGCCAGCAGCACGGGGACAGGGGCGCAGAACACTGAAGCTTTCTTT
>-|-|TRBJ1-5|TRBV18
CASSPTGGNQPQHF
TGTGCCAGCTCACCGACAGGCGGCAATCAGCCCCAGCATTTT